This TCR beta chain was identified during a study of human T cells and chemical hapten exposure. The wider study: Upper back patch tests used 0.01% DPC, scored after 6 days. General study points: Sensitizing to DPC left TCRs with a frequency above 1 in 1000 unaltered.

The sample's time point: pre-sensitization, week 0. Described treatment: therapeutic diphenylcyclopropenone sensitization with weekly scalp DPC. Many counts were recorded for this clonotype. Its target is unknown. The library attached unique molecular identifiers to individual cDNA molecules. Original analysis: Between about 23,224 and 700,000 TCRs appeared in each sample, and the median stood at around 92,000. TCRdb passed the RACE reads through MiXCR, listing each CDR3 protein once. Clone size and V and J calls follow TCRdb, not the original study. The sample holds 300,000 to 450,000 distinct CDR3 sequences, 5.1% seen once. The V gene lost 2 bases and the J gene lost 1 base, with 11 bases spanning the gap. This CDR3 spans 15 amino acids. CDR1 is SGHDT and CDR2 is YYEEEE in the germline V gene.

This TCR was recovered from a woman in her forties or fifties with alopecia areata. Some clones in this sample may be carry-over from other donors' samples. The genes are TRBV5-6 and TRBJ2-3, with TRBD2 as a possible D gene (5 bases). This specimen consisted of whole blood, obtained in connection with sensitization to the hapten diphenylcyclopropenone (DPC). As DNA, the CDR3 is TGTGCCAGCAGCTTCGTTGGACTTGGCACAGATACGCAGTATTTT. Protein sequence: CASSFVGLGTDTQYF.